Sequencing of this T cell receptor beta chain was carried out in a study of graft-versus-host responses after intestinal transplantation. As regards this clone: The target antigen is unknown.

The assay was immunoSEQ multiplex PCR, and TCRdb's table has in-frame clones only and misses some. The repertoire consists of fewer than 150,000 clones, with approximately 94% occurring once and the leading ten covering around 0.16%. Deletions cut 1 base from V and 8 bases from J, with 11 bases between. CDR1 and CDR2 (germline): LNHDA, SQIVND (reference sequence). The CDR3 covers 13 residues. The source material was unstimulated CD4+ T cells sorted from spleen or lymph node cells, sampled before intestinal transplant. V is TRBV19 and J is TRBJ1-2; no definite D call. This sequence was found in a human donor who received an intestinal transplant. The CDR3 spells CASSIVRDRGYTF. CDR3 DNA sequence: TGTGCCAGTAGTATAGTCCGGGATCGAGGCTACACCTTC.